This passage covers 2 T cell receptor beta chains from one sample sequenced in a study of blood T cell repertoires in COVID-19. Using immunoSEQ multiplex PCR, the repertoire was profiled, and TCRdb retains in-frame clones only, with some absent. Among 160,000 or so clones listed, approximately 88% were seen once. Sequenced: PBMCs or T cells enriched from blood (not recorded which). These receptor sequences come from a woman aged 45 to 65 who had recovered from COVID-19.

V and J are TRBV9 and TRBJ1-2; the D is unclear. The CDR3 is 13 amino acids. Trimming pared 4 bases from V and 2 bases from J, leaving 9 bases between. Germline V gives CDR1 SGDLS, CDR2 YYNGEE. CDR3 sequence: CASSSSVNYGYTF. The CDR3 DNA reads as TGTGCCAGCAGCTCCTCTGTAAACTATGGCTACACCTTC.

The genes are TRBV11-3 and TRBJ2-5, with 8 bases fitting TRBD1. Germline-derived CDR1 and CDR2 are SGHNT and YENEEA. The V segment lost 5 bases and the J segment 4 bases; nucleotides outside the gene matches: 3. The CDR3 length is 13 residues. The CDR3 nucleotides are TGTGCCAGCAGCCCCAGGGGGCGAGAGACCCAGTACTTC. Its translation: CASSPRGRETQYF.